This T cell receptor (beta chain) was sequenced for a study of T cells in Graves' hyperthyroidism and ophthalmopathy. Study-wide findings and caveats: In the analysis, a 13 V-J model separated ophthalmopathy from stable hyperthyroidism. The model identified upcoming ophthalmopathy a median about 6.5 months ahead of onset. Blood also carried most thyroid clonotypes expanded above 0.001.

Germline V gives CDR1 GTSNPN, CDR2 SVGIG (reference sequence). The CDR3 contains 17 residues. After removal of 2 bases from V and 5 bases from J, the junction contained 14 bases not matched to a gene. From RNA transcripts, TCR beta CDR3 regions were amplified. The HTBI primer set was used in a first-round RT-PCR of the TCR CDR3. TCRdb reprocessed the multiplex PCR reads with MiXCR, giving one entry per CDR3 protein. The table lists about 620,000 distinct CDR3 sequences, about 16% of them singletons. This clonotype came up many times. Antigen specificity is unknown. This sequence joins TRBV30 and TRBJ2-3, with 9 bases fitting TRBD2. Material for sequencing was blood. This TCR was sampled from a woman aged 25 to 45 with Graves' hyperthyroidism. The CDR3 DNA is TGTGCCTGGAGTCGGCTAGCGGGATGGTCACAGAGAGATACGCAGTATTTT. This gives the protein CAWSRLAGWSQRDTQYF. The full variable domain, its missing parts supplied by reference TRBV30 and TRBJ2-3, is SQTIHQWPATLVQPVGSPLSLECTVEGTSNPNLYWYRQAAGRGLQLLFYSVGIGQISSEVPQNLSASRPQDRQFILSSKKLLLSDSGFYLCAWSRLAGWSQRDTQYFGPGTRLTVL.